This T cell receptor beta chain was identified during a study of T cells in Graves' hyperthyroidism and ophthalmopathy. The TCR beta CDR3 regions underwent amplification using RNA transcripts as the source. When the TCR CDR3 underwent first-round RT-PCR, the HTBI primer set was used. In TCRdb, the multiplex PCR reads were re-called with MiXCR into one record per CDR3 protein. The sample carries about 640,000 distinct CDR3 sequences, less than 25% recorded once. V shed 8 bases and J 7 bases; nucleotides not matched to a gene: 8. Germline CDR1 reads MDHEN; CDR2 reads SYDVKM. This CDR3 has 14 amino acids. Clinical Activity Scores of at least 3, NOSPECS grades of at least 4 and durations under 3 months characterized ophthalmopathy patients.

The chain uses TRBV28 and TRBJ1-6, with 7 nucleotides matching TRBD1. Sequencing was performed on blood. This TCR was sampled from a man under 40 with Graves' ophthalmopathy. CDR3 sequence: CASLIQGMNSPLHF. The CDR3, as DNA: TGTGCCAGCCTAATACAGGGGATGAATTCACCCCTCCACTTT.